This TCR beta chain came from a study of T cells expressing NK-cell markers. Template switching by 5'RACE with UMIs generated the TCR beta cDNA. One entry per CDR3 protein, without DNA, is what TCRdb gives after re-calling the 5' RACE reads. Its clone listing holds 150,000 or so distinct CDR3 sequences. Germline values: CDR1 SGHRS, CDR2 YFSETQ. CDR3 length: 16 residues. Note on this clonotype: What it binds is unknown.

Regarding the study as a whole: Researchers report these clonotypes also headed the CD3+CD56-NKG2C+ fraction in a handful of donors. In roughly six donors, dominant NKG2C+ clonotypes were about 1.0-8% of CD8+ T cells.

The sample consisted of blood T cells: a sorted CD56 or NKG2C T cell subset, CD4+ or CD8+ T cells, or bulk PBMC T cells (not recorded which). This chain connects TRBV5-1 to TRBJ2-3; checking the TCRdb D call of TRBD1 is not possible without DNA. This receptor was identified in a woman aged 18-69 years in good health. The CDR3 spells CASSLAPRGFPDTQYF.